The 12 T cell receptor beta chains listed next were all sequenced from one sample in a study of OX40 agonist ivuxolimab in advanced cancers. This table comes from immunoSEQ multiplex PCR, and its TCRdb copy is limited to in-frame clones, with some not included. This table holds about 38,000 clones, about 89% found once. This sample comprised CD4+ or CD8+ T cells sorted from blood, obtained in a trial of the OX40 agonist ivuxolimab. The origin of the receptors is an adult with an advanced solid tumor such as melanoma, head and neck, liver or kidney cancer.

The chain combines TRBV9 with TRBJ1-1; D gene uncertain. The CDR3 covers 14 residues. Trimming removed 0 bases from V and 3 bases from J, with 9 bases in between. The V gene's germline CDR1 is SGDLS and CDR2 YYNGEE. CDR3 region: CASSVEAVYTEAFF. In DNA, the CDR3 is TGTGCCAGCAGCGTAGAGGCGGTATACACTGAAGCTTTCTTT.

CDR3 sequence: CASSVVAGGNTGELFF. The CDR3 nucleotides are TGTGCCAGCAGCGTAGTGGCAGGGGGAAACACCGGGGAGCTGTTTTTT. This chain joins TRBV9 and TRBJ2-2; 7 bases match TRBD1. CDR3 length equals 16 residues. Germline V lookup: CDR1 SGDLS, CDR2 YYNGEE. The trim removed 0 bases at V and 2 bases at J, leaving 4 bases unmatched.

The chain uses TRBV9 and TRBJ2-7; D gene unclear. The V gene lost 7 bases and the J gene lost 3 bases, with 14 bases spanning the gap. The CDR3 totals 13 residues. Germline CDR1 and CDR2: SGDLS and YYNGEE. Here the CDR3 reads CASSIDGSYEQYF. In DNA form, the CDR3 reads TGTGCCAGCTCCATAGACGGAAGCTACGAGCAGTACTTC.

This sequence joins TRBV28 and TRBJ2-7; 11 bases are a match to TRBD2. V shed 11 bases and J 3 bases; nucleotides not matched to a gene: 12. This CDR3 is built from 15 residues. CDR1 and CDR2 (germline): MDHEN, SYDVKM. Here the CDR3 reads CASAGGTSGGYEQYF. In DNA form, the CDR3 reads TGTGCCTCGGCAGGGGGCACTAGCGGGGGCTACGAGCAGTACTTC.

This chain connects TRBV7-9 to TRBJ2-7; no clear D gene. V was clipped by 2 bases and J by 4 bases, with 9 bases between them. This CDR3 is built from 13 residues. Germline V CDR1 and CDR2: SEHNR, FQNEAQ (reference sequence). The CDR3 protein is CASSLQARYEQYF. Here the CDR3 DNA reads TGTGCCAGCAGCTTACAGGCCCGTTACGAGCAGTACTTC.

This clone was detected only once. The chain recombines TRBV28 with TRBJ2-5; 7 bases are shared with TRBD2. The J call may be in error: the DNA end matches TRBJ2-7 better. The CDR3 spans 15 residues. Germline V CDR1 and CDR2: MDHEN, SYDVKM. CDR3 sequence: CASTKWEGVSYEQYF. DNA for the CDR3: TGTGCCAGCACCAAATGGGAGGGCGTTTCCTACGAGCAGTACTTC.

This clone was seen once. The J gene is TRBJ2-2, the V gene TRBV27; D might be TRBD2 (7 bases). There are 15 residues in the CDR3. Germline loops: CDR1 MNHEY, CDR2 SMNVEV (reference sequence). V was shortened by 2 bases and J by 6 bases, with 13 bases between the two germline ends. CDR3 region: CASSLGGALSGELFF. The CDR3 coding sequence is TGTGCCAGCAGTTTAGGGGGGGCGCTTTCCGGGGAGCTGTTTTTT.

The chain carries TRBV19 and TRBJ2-7; 12 bases are shared with TRBD1. The length of the CDR3 is 15 residues. CDR1 is LNHDA and CDR2 is SQIVND in the germline V gene (reference sequence). Trimming cost V 11 bases and J 5 bases; bases outside gene matches: 13. The CDR3 bases are TGTGCCTGGAGTGGGACAGGGGGCGCAGTTGACGAGCAGTACTTC. Translation gives CAWSGTGGAVDEQYF.

Only one count was recorded for this clone. J is TRBJ1-1 and V is TRBV5-8; no clear D gene. The CDR3 consists of 14 residues. The germline V and J ends were trimmed by 4 bases and 4 bases, with 14 bases remaining between them. The germline CDR1 and CDR2 sequences are SGHTS and YDEGEE. CDR3 region: CASSVEAEFTEAFF. CDR3 nucleotides: TGTGCCAGCAGCGTCGAAGCAGAATTCACTGAAGCTTTCTTT.

The CDR3 bases are TGTGCCAGCAGTTACTCAGGGGACTTCGAGGAGGAGACCCAGTACTTC. The encoded protein is CASSYSGDFEEETQYF. V and J are TRBV6-6 and TRBJ2-5; D perhaps matches TRBD2 (6 bases). CDR1 and CDR2 from the germline V gene are MNHNY and SVGAGI (reference sequence). Trimming took 0 bases from V and 5 from J, leaving 16 bases between them. The CDR3 runs 16 residues.

This rearrangement joins TRBV19 to TRBJ1-2; D ambiguous. Deletions cut 7 bases from V and 6 bases from J, with 27 bases between. This CDR3 spans 17 amino acids. CDR1 is LNHDA and CDR2 is SQIVND in the germline V gene (reference sequence). This CDR3 is CASTHIGTRRPGDGYTF. The DNA of the CDR3 is TGTGCCAGTACCCATATTGGTACGCGGCGACCTGGAGATGGCTACACCTTC.

The J gene is TRBJ1-2, the V gene TRBV27; D gene uncertain. Deletions cut 7 bases from V and 2 bases from J, with 8 bases between. The CDR3 covers 12 residues. Germline V gives CDR1 MNHEY, CDR2 SMNVEV (reference sequence). In DNA, the CDR3 is TGTGCCAGCACTTCGGGGAACTATGGCTACACCTTC. Protein sequence: CASTSGNYGYTF.